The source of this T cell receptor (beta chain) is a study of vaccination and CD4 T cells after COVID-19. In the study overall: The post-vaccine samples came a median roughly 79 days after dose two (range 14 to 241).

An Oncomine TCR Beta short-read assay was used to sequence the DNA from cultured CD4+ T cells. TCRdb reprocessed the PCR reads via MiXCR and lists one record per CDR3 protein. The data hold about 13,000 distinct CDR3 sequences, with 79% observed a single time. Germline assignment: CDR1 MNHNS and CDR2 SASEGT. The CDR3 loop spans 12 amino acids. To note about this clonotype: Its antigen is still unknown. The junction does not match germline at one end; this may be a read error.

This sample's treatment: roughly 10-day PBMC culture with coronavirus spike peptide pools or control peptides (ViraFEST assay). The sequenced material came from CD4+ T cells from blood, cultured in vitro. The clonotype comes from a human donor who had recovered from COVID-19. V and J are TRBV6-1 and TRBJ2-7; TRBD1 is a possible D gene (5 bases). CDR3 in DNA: TGTGCCATCAGTGAGCAGGGCTACGAGCAGTACTTC. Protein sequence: CAISEQGYEQYF.